What follows are 28 T cell receptor beta chains derived from one specimen sequenced in a study of beta chain features in type 1 diabetes. These receptors' antigens are unknown. The sequenced template was cDNA made from the entire isolated RNA. Some clones are missing from TCRdb's copy, which holds only in-frame ones; the method was immunoSEQ multiplex PCR. The sample lists 120,000 or so clones; about 18% were seen once. Study-level results: Significant though moderate, a shortening of TCRB CDR3s appeared in all four CD4+ subsets of Type 1 diabetes patients.

The sample taken for sequencing was central memory CD4+ T cells from blood. Receptors were obtained from a young man with type 1 diabetes.

Only a few counts were recorded for this clone. V is TRBV30 and J is TRBJ1-6, with D possibly being TRBD1 (6 bases). This CDR3 contains 15 residues. Germline CDR1 and CDR2: GTSNPN and SVGIG (reference sequence). With 2 bases removed from V and 1 base from J, the gap between germline ends came to 9 bases. The CDR3 coding sequence is TGTGCCTGGAGTAGGGGGGCGTCCTATAATTCACCCCTCCACTTT. This encodes CAWSRGASYNSPLHF.

The chain has TRBV15 and TRBJ2-7; possible D gene TRBD2, 6 bases. Germline V lookup: CDR1 LNHNV, CDR2 YYDKDF (reference sequence). The V end was cut by 4 bases, the J end by 0 bases, with 19 bases between. The CDR3 length is 17 residues. The CDR3 protein is CATSTGREKPDSYEQYF. The CDR3 DNA sequence: TGTGCCACCAGCACTGGGCGGGAAAAACCGGACTCCTACGAGCAGTACTTC.

The CDR3 sequence: CAWGREYGYTF. CDR3 DNA: TGTGCCTGGGGCAGAGAGTATGGCTACACCTTC. This chain uses TRBV28 with TRBJ1-2; weak D call: TRBD1 (5 bases). Germline V gives CDR1 MDHEN, CDR2 SYDVKM. V lost 11 bases and J 5 bases, leaving 12 bases between the germline ends. The CDR3 is 11 residues long.

This clone turned up a few times. This chain uses TRBV28 with TRBJ1-2, with 9 bases lining up with TRBD1. V lost 6 bases to trimming and J lost 1 base; unmatched junction nucleotides: 6. Germline CDR1 is MDHEN and CDR2 is SYDVKM. The CDR3 contains 15 residues. The CDR3 bases are TGTGCCAGCAGACCCGGGACAGGGATTAACTATGGCTACACCTTC. Amino acids: CASRPGTGINYGYTF.

The chain links TRBV11-2 to TRBJ2-2, with unresolved D. This CDR3 spans 13 amino acids. Deletions cut 3 bases from V and 6 bases from J, with 8 bases between. Germline V gene data show CDR1 as SGHAT and CDR2 as FQNNGV. CDR3 residues: CASSFKGSGELFF. CDR3 DNA: TGTGCCAGCAGCTTTAAGGGTTCCGGGGAGCTGTTTTTT.

This chain uses TRBV30 with TRBJ2-7, with D possibly being TRBD2 (6 bases). Per germline, CDR1 GTSNPN and CDR2 SVGIG (reference sequence). Trimming shortened V by 1 base and J by 6 bases, and 10 bases separated the two germline ends. The CDR3 is 12 amino acids. The CDR3 region is CAWSGQGGEQYF. The DNA of the CDR3 is TGTGCCTGGAGTGGGCAGGGAGGCGAGCAGTACTTC.

This clone was recorded at least ten times. V gene TRBV7-2 combines with J gene TRBJ2-5; D is undetermined. Germline CDR1 SGHTA, CDR2 FQGNSA. The CDR3 sequence is 12 residues long. V shed 6 bases and J shed 2 bases, with 7 bases lying between them. The CDR3 reads CASRPPQETQYF. The CDR3 region has the DNA TGTGCCAGCAGACCCCCTCAAGAGACCCAGTACTTC.

In this sample, this clone turned up a few times. This sequence joins TRBV6-5 and TRBJ1-4; D is possibly TRBD1 (5 bases). Germline lookup yields CDR1 MNHEY and CDR2 SVGAGI. The germline V and J ends were trimmed by 6 bases and 9 bases, with 14 bases remaining between them. The CDR3 has 13 residues. DNA for the CDR3: TGTGCCAGCAGCCTCGACCGGGGACAAAAACTGTTTTTT. This encodes CASSLDRGQKLFF.

V usage is TRBV25-1 and J usage is TRBJ2-7; either TRBD1 or TRBD2 may supply D (6 bases each). Germline V gene sequence: CDR1 MGHDK, CDR2 SYGVNS. V lost 3 bases and J lost 4, with 16 bases in between. The CDR3 extends over 15 amino acids. As DNA, the CDR3 is TGTGCCAGCAGTGATCGGGGGCAGGGGATGTACGAGCAGTACTTC. Translating it yields CASSDRGQGMYEQYF.

The V call is TRBV10-3, the J call TRBJ2-1; 13 nucleotides match TRBD2. Per the germline V gene, CDR1 is ENHRY and CDR2 is SYGVKD. CDR3 length equals 15 residues. V trimming: 2 bases; J trimming: 15 bases; junction bases outside the gene matches: 10. The CDR3 loop reads CAISEDTSGGDHPFF. The CDR3 DNA sequence: TGTGCCATCAGTGAGGATACTAGCGGGGGGGACCACCCGTTCTTC.

The gene calls are TRBV7-3 and TRBJ2-2; D is unresolved. From germline, CDR1 is SGHTA and CDR2 FQGTGA. Trimming left V 0 bases short and J 5 bases short, with 16 bases between. The CDR3 is 17 residues long. The CDR3 spells CASSLTGQARLTGELFF. DNA for the CDR3: TGTGCCAGCAGCTTAACGGGCCAGGCTAGGTTGACCGGGGAGCTGTTTTTT. The full variable domain, in which reference TRBV7-3 and TRBJ2-2 provide the parts outside the CDR3, is GAGVSQTPSNKVTEKGKYVELRCDPISGHTALYWYRQSLGQGPEFLIYFQGTGAADDSGLPNDRFFAVRPEGSVSTLKIQRTERGDSAVYLCASSLTGQARLTGELFFGEGSRLTVL.

The chain joins TRBV14 to TRBJ2-2, with D possibly TRBD1 on 5 matching bases. V lost 4 bases and J 1 base, leaving 10 bases between the germline ends. Germline V lookup: CDR1 SGHDN, CDR2 FVKESK. CDR3 length: 15 residues. The CDR3 sequence: CASSRQFLNTGELFF. The DNA for the CDR3 is TGTGCCAGCAGCCGACAGTTCTTGAACACCGGGGAGCTGTTTTTT.

The chain combines TRBV5-6 with TRBJ1-1; D remains unclear. V shed 6 bases and J shed 2 bases, with 5 bases lying between them. Germline V CDR1 and CDR2: SGHDT, YYEEEE. The CDR3 consists of 11 residues. The CDR3 here is CASILNTEAFF. CDR3 nucleotide sequence: TGTGCCAGCATCCTTAACACTGAAGCTTTCTTT.

This clone was recorded many times. The chain couples TRBV30 to TRBJ1-4; D gene ambiguous. Germline V CDR1 and CDR2: GTSNPN, SVGIG (reference sequence). Trimming cost V 1 base and J 7 bases, with 16 bases left between them. The CDR3 runs 15 residues. The CDR3 sequence is CAWSALLASGEKLFF. As DNA, the CDR3 is TGTGCCTGGAGTGCCCTACTCGCTTCGGGTGAAAAACTGTTTTTT.

The chain uses TRBV6-1 and TRBJ2-2; unclear D gene. Germline V gene sequence: CDR1 MNHNS, CDR2 SASEGT. Trimming removed 8 bases from V and 1 base from J, with 14 bases in between. This CDR3 has 15 residues. In nucleotides, the CDR3 is TGTGCCAGCCCTACCCTAAAACAGAACACCGGGGAGCTGTTTTTT. Translated, it gives CASPTLKQNTGELFF.

This clone was seen a few times. The rearrangement uses TRBV9 and TRBJ2-7, with TRBD2 matching 8 bases. Germline CDR1 is SGDLS and CDR2 is YYNGEE. V was pared by 5 bases and J by 5 bases, with 6 bases of the junction left unmatched. The CDR3 loop spans 13 amino acids. CDR3 sequence (DNA): TGTGCCAGCAGTGCGGGACTAGTGAACGAGCAGTACTTC. Translating gives CASSAGLVNEQYF.

The rearrangement links TRBV21-1 to TRBJ2-1; the table's D call, TRBD2, has no DNA check behind it. TRBV21-1 has pseudogene status. CDR3 length equals 18 residues. CDR3 nucleotides: TGTGCCAGCAGCAAGGTTAGTAGCAGCGGGGGGAGCCACAATGAGCAGTTCTTC. Translating it yields CASSKVSSSGGSHNEQFF.

The V and J genes are TRBV2 and TRBJ2-3; TRBD2 is a possible D gene (5 bases). The CDR3 has 13 residues. V was shortened by 7 bases and J by 1 base, with 9 bases between the two germline ends. Germline V gene sequence: CDR1 SNHLY, CDR2 FYNNEI. CDR3 DNA sequence: TGTGCCAGCAAACTAGGCGGCACAGATACGCAGTATTTT. Amino acid sequence: CASKLGGTDTQYF.

This clone has more than one count but fewer than ten. This chain uses TRBV7-2 with TRBJ2-7; no definite D call. The germline V gene encodes CDR1 SGHTA and CDR2 FQGNSA. The V gene lost 5 bases and the J gene lost 9 bases, with 11 bases spanning the gap. This CDR3 has 11 amino acids. The CDR3 sequence: CASSEDLPQYF. CDR3 nucleotide sequence: TGTGCCAGCAGCGAAGATCTGCCGCAGTACTTC.

The chain carries TRBV27 and TRBJ2-3; D gene unclear. The CDR3 is 13 residues long. Trimming removed 2 bases at V and 2 bases at J, with 5 bases between. Germline assignment: CDR1 MNHEY and CDR2 SMNVEV (reference sequence). CDR3 in DNA: TGTGCCAGCAGTTTAAAGGTCACAGATACGCAGTATTTT. Translating it yields CASSLKVTDTQYF.

V usage is TRBV7-8 and J usage is TRBJ2-7, with D possibly being TRBD1 (5 bases). Germline values: CDR1 SGHVS, CDR2 FQNEAQ. The CDR3 is 14 residues long. Between the trimmed V and J ends, which lost 3 bases and 3 bases, there was a span of 12 bases. CDR3 amino acids: CASSFTGSGYEQYF. DNA for the CDR3: TGTGCCAGCAGCTTTACAGGTTCTGGCTACGAGCAGTACTTC.

The chain links TRBV7-9 to TRBJ1-6, with a possible D match to TRBD1 (6 bases). V was clipped by 3 bases and J by 6 bases, with 18 bases between them. Per the germline V gene, CDR1 is SEHNR and CDR2 is FQNEAQ (reference sequence). The CDR3 is 17 amino acids. CDR3 amino acids: CASSFSGVGGINSPLHF. CDR3 DNA: TGTGCCAGCAGCTTTTCGGGAGTAGGGGGAATTAATTCACCCCTCCACTTT. Variable domain in full (rest from reference TRBV7-9 and TRBJ1-6): DTGVSQNPRHKITKRGQNVTFRCDPISEHNRLYWYRQTLGQGPEFLTYFQNEAQLEKSRLLSDRFSAERPKGSFSTLEIQRTEQGDSAMYLCASSFSGVGGINSPLHFGNGTRLTVT.

This clone was seen more than once but under ten times. This sequence joins TRBV6-6 and TRBJ1-1, with TRBD1 matching 9 bases. The junction had 5 bases not matched to a gene; V was cut back by 2 bases and J by 4 bases. The V gene's germline CDR1 is MNHNY and CDR2 SVGAGI (reference sequence). The CDR3 loop spans 15 amino acids. CDR3 bases: TGTGCCAGCAGTTACCTCGGACAGGGGATCACTGAAGCTTTCTTT. Its protein product is CASSYLGQGITEAFF.

This clone came up many times. The chain has TRBV9 and TRBJ1-5; 12 nucleotides align to TRBD1. The V and J ends lost 3 bases and 6 bases, in that order; junction bases with no gene match: 13. Germline V gene data show CDR1 as SGDLS and CDR2 as YYNGEE. The CDR3 spans 18 residues. CDR3 region: CASSAEWDRGRVSQPQHF. As DNA, the CDR3 is TGTGCCAGCAGCGCCGAGTGGGACAGGGGGCGAGTAAGTCAGCCCCAGCATTTT. The full variable domain, in which reference TRBV9 and TRBJ1-5 provide the parts outside the CDR3, is DSGVTQTPKHLITATGQRVTLRCSPRSGDLSVYWYQQSLDQGLQFLIQYYNGEERAKGNILERFSAQQFPDLHSELNLSSLELGDSALYFCASSAEWDRGRVSQPQHFGDGTRLSIL.

The chain uses TRBV4-3 and TRBJ1-2; weak D call: TRBD1 (6 bases). The V and J ends lost 1 base and 0 bases respectively, with 9 bases between them. Per the germline V gene, CDR1 is LGHNA and CDR2 is YSLEER. The CDR3 sequence is 15 residues long. This chain's CDR3 is CASSQGDTANYGYTF. Written as DNA, the CDR3 is TGCGCCAGCAGCCAAGGGGACACAGCTAACTATGGCTACACCTTC.

The rearrangement joins TRBV7-2 to TRBJ2-1, with D perhaps TRBD1 (5 bases). CDR3 length equals 15 residues. Germline assignment: CDR1 SGHTA and CDR2 FQGNSA. Trimming took 5 bases from V and 0 from J, leaving 11 bases between them. The CDR3 DNA sequence: TGTGCCAGCAGCCCAGACAGTAGCTCCTACAATGAGCAGTTCTTC. Protein: CASSPDSSSYNEQFF. Supplemented by reference TRBV7-2 and TRBJ2-1, the full variable domain reads GAGVSQSPSNKVTEKGKDVELRCDPISGHTALYWYRQSLGQGLEFLIYFQGNSAPDKSGLPSDRFSAERTGGSVSTLTIQRTQQEDSAVYLCASSPDSSSYNEQFFGPGTRLTVL.

This clone has more than one count but fewer than ten. The V call is TRBV29-1, the J call TRBJ2-2, with a tentative D call TRBD2 (5 bases). The V gene lost 5 bases and the J gene lost 7 bases, with 20 bases spanning the gap. The CDR3 is 15 amino acids. The germline gives CDR1 SQVTM, CDR2 ANQGSEA. Here the CDR3 DNA reads TGCAGCGTTACGGTCGGGAATCCCACCGTCGGGGAGCTGTTTTTT. Amino acids: CSVTVGNPTVGELFF.

The chain employs TRBV7-9 and TRBJ1-1; D possibly corresponds to TRBD1 (6 bases). Between the trimmed V and J ends, which lost 7 bases and 4 bases, there was a span of 22 bases. CDR3 size: 16 residues. Germline values: CDR1 SEHNR, CDR2 FQNEAQ (reference sequence). CDR3 in amino acids: CASTQLLTGGPTEAFF. The CDR3 DNA sequence: TGTGCCAGCACCCAGCTATTAACGGGGGGCCCCACTGAAGCTTTCTTT.